This is a list of T cell receptor beta chains from one sample in a study of blood T cell repertoires in COVID-19. Sequenced by immunoSEQ multiplex PCR; TCRdb stores in-frame clones only, minus some. This table has 240,000 or so clones, approximately 84% appearing once. The sequenced sample consisted of peripheral blood. The receptors were gathered from an elderly woman with acute or convalescent COVID-19. CDR3s include the opening cysteine and the closing phenylalanine or tryptophan. The D gene is left open where the match is weak. For some rows the clone size is stated as once, few or many, or as a class when expanded; others skip it.

few	TRBV20-1	TRBJ2-5	TRBD2	TGCAGTGCTAGTCGACAAGCGGGAGGCGCGGAGACCCAGTACTTC	CSASRQAGGAETQYF
-	TRBV7-8	TRBJ2-5	-	TGTGCCAGCAGCCCGTCCGGGTCGTACTTC	CASSPSGSYF
-	TRBV7-8	TRBJ1-3	-	TGTGCCAGCAGCCCGGGGGGCTATACAGGAAACACCATATATTTT	CASSPGGYTGNTIYF
-	TRBV12-2	TRBJ1-5	-	TGTGCAAGTCGCTTAGTCTCCGGACCAGCCCGTATGGGGCGCAATCAGCCCCAGCATTTT	CASRLVSGPARMGRNQPQHF
-	TRBV5-1	TRBJ2-5	TRBD2	TGCGCCAGCAGCCCCACGGGGGGTGAGGAGACCCAGTACTTC	CASSPTGGEETQYF
-	TRBV7-2	TRBJ2-7	-	TGTGCCAGCAGCTCCCAACAGAGCTACGAGCAGTACTTC	CASSSQQSYEQYF
-	TRBV5-1	TRBJ2-7	TRBD1	TGCGCCAGCACGAGGGGGACAGGGTCCCACGAGCAGTACTTC	CASTRGTGSHEQYF
-	TRBV24-1	TRBJ2-3	TRBD2	TGTGCCACCAGTGATTCGAGAGGACTAGCGGGGCCCCATAGCACAGATACGCAGTATTTT	CATSDSRGLAGPHSTDTQYF
-	TRBV7-2	TRBJ1-3	TRBD1	TGTGCCAGCAGCTCCCCCGGGACAGGCGACTCTGGAAACACCATATATTTT	CASSSPGTGDSGNTIYF
-	TRBV3-1/TRBV3-2	TRBJ2-1	TRBD2	TGTGCCAGCAGCCAATGGCGGGGGGGCGACCGGGAGCAGTTCTTC	CASSQWRGGDREQFF
-	TRBV2	TRBJ1-1	-	TGTGCCAGCAGTGTCTATCGGGGGAACACTGAAGCTTTCTTT	CASSVYRGNTEAFF
medium-sized	TRBV3-1/TRBV3-2	TRBJ1-5	-	TGTGCCAGCAGCCAAGGGGCGGGTGAAGGTCAGCCCCAGCATTTT	CASSQGAGEGQPQHF
-	TRBV2	TRBJ1-4	-	TGTGCCACCGCCGTGGAGGGCAACTCCAATGAAAAACTGTTTTTT	CATAVEGNSNEKLFF
few	TRBV9	TRBJ1-5	-	TGTGCCAGCAGCCCCCGGGGTGGCAATCAGCCCCAGCATTTT	CASSPRGGNQPQHF
-	TRBV27	TRBJ1-2	-	TGTGCCAGCCGGTCCTCAGGGGCTGGTGGCTACACCTTC	CASRSSGAGGYTF
few	TRBV5-1	TRBJ1-4	-	TGCGCCAGCAGCTTTGGTGGGAGGTATGAAAAACTGTTTTTT	CASSFGGRYEKLFF
-	TRBV30	TRBJ2-7	-	TGTGCCTGGAGTGTTTCCCGGACGCGGGGAAGCTCCTACGAGCAGTACTTC	CAWSVSRTRGSSYEQYF
-	TRBV30	TRBJ2-7	-	TGTGCCTGGAGTTGGGCGGGATGGAGAGAGCAGTACTTC	CAWSWAGWREQYF
-	TRBV19	TRBJ2-2	-	TGTGCCAGTAGCCGATCAGGGCCCGGGGAGCTGTTTTTT	CASSRSGPGELFF
-	TRBV30	TRBJ1-6	-	TGTGCCTGGAGGGGGAGCAATAATTCACCCCTCCACTTT	CAWRGSNNSPLHF
-	TRBV11-2	TRBJ2-5	-	TGTGCCAGCAGTTATACTACAGGTCGAGAGACCCAGTACTTC	CASSYTTGRETQYF
-	TRBV11-2	TRBJ2-7	TRBD1	TGTGCCAGCAGCGGGACAGGGATGGGGCAGTACTTC	CASSGTGMGQYF
-	TRBV7-8	TRBJ2-5	TRBD2	TGTGCCAGCAGCTTTCTAGCGGGGTTCGGAGAGACCCAGTACTTC	CASSFLAGFGETQYF
-	TRBV7-6	TRBJ2-5	TRBD2	TGTGCCAGCAGCTCGGGACTAGCGGGAGTGAGAGAGACCCAGTACTTC	CASSSGLAGVRETQYF
-	TRBV7-2	TRBJ2-3	TRBD1	TGTGCCAGCAGCCCCTACCTCACAGGGGCAGATACGCAGTATTTT	CASSPYLTGADTQYF
-	TRBV3-1/TRBV3-2	TRBJ2-5	TRBD2	TGTGCCAGCAGCCAAGGACCTCCAGGCGGGGGCCAAGAGACCCAGTACTTC	CASSQGPPGGGQETQYF
-	TRBV15	TRBJ1-5	-	TGTGCCACCAGCAGAGGGAGCGATAGCAATCAGCCCCAGCATTTT	CATSRGSDSNQPQHF
-	TRBV30	TRBJ1-5	TRBD1	TGTGCCTGGAGTCCAGGGACAGGGGAACAGCCCCAGCATTTT	CAWSPGTGEQPQHF
-	TRBV9	TRBJ1-1	TRBD1	TGTGCCAGCAGCGAAGGACAGGGGGCGAACACTGAAGCTTTCTTT	CASSEGQGANTEAFF
-	TRBV5-1	TRBJ2-7	TRBD2	TGCGCCAGCAGCTTGAGGACTAGCGGGTCGGACTACGAGCAGTACTTC	CASSLRTSGSDYEQYF
-	TRBV11-1	TRBJ1-2	-	TGTGCCAGCAGCACCCTCCCGACCGCTACTAATGGCTACACCTTC	CASSTLPTATNGYTF
-	TRBV5-1	TRBJ2-3	TRBD2	TGCGCCAGCAGCTTGGCAGCGGGGGGAGGCACAGATACGCAGTATTTT	CASSLAAGGGTDTQYF
-	TRBV12-3/TRBV12-4	TRBJ2-1	-	TGTGCCAGCAGTTTCCTAACCTCCGATGAGCAGTTCTTC	CASSFLTSDEQFF
-	TRBV12-3/TRBV12-4	TRBJ1-1	-	TGTGCCAGCACTCGGAGTATGAACACTGAAGCTTTCTTT	CASTRSMNTEAFF
-	TRBV19	TRBJ1-2	-	TGTGCCAGTAGCTTGACGGGAAACTATGGCTACACCTTC	CASSLTGNYGYTF
-	TRBV6-5	TRBJ2-3	TRBD1	TGTGCCAGCAGAAGGGGGCGCGGGACAGATACGCAGTATTTT	CASRRGRGTDTQYF
-	TRBV9	TRBJ2-3	-	TGTGCCAGCAGCGTAATTGGGAGTGGTGATACGCAGTATTTT	CASSVIGSGDTQYF
-	TRBV2	TRBJ1-2	-	TGTGCCAGCAGTGGCATAGCCCTCTATGGCTACACCTTC	CASSGIALYGYTF
-	TRBV18	TRBJ1-5	-	TGTGCCAGCTCACCAGCCAGGGTGCCAAATCAGCCCCAGCATTTT	CASSPARVPNQPQHF
-	TRBV6-1	TRBJ1-4	-	TGTGCCAGCAGTGAAAAGTACCTGTCCGGTCTAAATGAAAAACTGTTTTTT	CASSEKYLSGLNEKLFF
-	TRBV7-2	TRBJ2-4	TRBD2	TGTGCCAGCAGCTTCCAAGGGACTAGCGGGAGAACCAAAAACATTCAGTACTTC	CASSFQGTSGRTKNIQYF
-	TRBV5-8	TRBJ1-6	TRBD1	TGTGCCAGCAGCTGGACAGGGGTTGATTCACCCCTCCACTTT	CASSWTGVDSPLHF
-	TRBV5-6	TRBJ1-6	-	TGTGCCAGCAGCACGGACAGACTCCCCAATAATTCACCCCTCCACTTT	CASSTDRLPNNSPLHF
-	TRBV5-4	TRBJ1-4	TRBD1	TGTGCCAGCAGCGATTCCCAGGGGGCGCGGGAAAAACTGTTTTTT	CASSDSQGAREKLFF
-	TRBV6-5	TRBJ1-5	-	TGTGCCAGCAGGAGCGGGAGAAGCCAGCCCCAGCATTTT	CASRSGRSQPQHF
-	TRBV6-5	TRBJ1-1	-	TGTGCCAGCAGTACAGGGTTCACTGAAGCTTTCTTT	CASSTGFTEAFF
-	TRBV6-5	TRBJ1-5	-	TGTGCCAGCAGACGCTCCCTAAATCAGCCCCAGCATTTT	CASRRSLNQPQHF
once	TRBV4-2	TRBJ1-2	TRBD1	TGTGCCAGCAGCCCAGGGACAGGTCTAGCTCGTGGCTACACCTTC	CASSPGTGLARGYTF
-	TRBV9	TRBJ1-1	-	TGTGCCAGCAGCGCAGGTCTTGCCAGGGTTGGCACTGAAGCTTTCTTT	CASSAGLARVGTEAFF
-	TRBV28	TRBJ2-2	-	TGTGCCAGCAGTCTTCCTAGCTCAGGGGCCAGGGGGGAGCTGTTTTTT	CASSLPSSGARGELFF
-	TRBV7-2	TRBJ1-2	-	TGTGCCAGCAGCTTAGACGTCAGGGGTTCCTATGGCTACACCTTC	CASSLDVRGSYGYTF
-	TRBV6-5	TRBJ1-3	TRBD1	TGTGCCAGCAGTTCCCATGGGACAGCTGGAAACACCATATATTTT	CASSSHGTAGNTIYF
once	TRBV5-1	TRBJ1-1	-	TGCGCCAGCCACAGGCCCCCAAACACTGAAGCTTTCTTT	CASHRPPNTEAFF
-	TRBV18	TRBJ2-1	TRBD2	TGTGCCAGCTCACAGACTAGCGGGGACAATGAGCAGTTCTTC	CASSQTSGDNEQFF